The 21 T cell receptor beta chains presented below share a single source sample, sequenced in a study of cytomegalovirus exposure and HLA in healthy donors. Use of 60 Vbeta and 13 Jbeta primers characterized the PCR. Using immunoSEQ multiplex PCR, the repertoire was profiled, and TCRdb retains in-frame clones only, with some absent. The table has fewer than 250,000 clones, about 80% seen once. Sequenced material: PBMCs. These receptors were taken from a man younger than 35 in good health and CMV-seronegative.

The CDR3 reads CASSETRQRENSYEQYF. CDR3 bases: TGTGCCAGCAGTGAAACGAGACAGCGGGAGAACTCCTACGAGCAGTACTTC. The chain has TRBV25-1 and TRBJ2-7; 8 bases fit TRBD2. Germline-derived CDR1 and CDR2 are MGHDK and SYGVNS. V gave up 2 bases and J gave up 0 bases; unmatched junction bases: 9. The CDR3 sequence is 17 residues long.

The chain carries TRBV5-1 and TRBJ1-3; D remains ambiguous. The germline V gene encodes CDR1 SGHRS and CDR2 YFSETQ. The V end lost 6 bases, the J end lost 0 bases, and 13 bases lay between the germline ends. CDR3 length: 15 residues. CDR3 DNA sequence: TGCGCCAGCACCCCCGCCGGAGACTCTGGAAACACCATATATTTT. Protein: CASTPAGDSGNTIYF.

This clone was picked up a small number of times. The chain joins TRBV19 to TRBJ2-5; D perhaps matches TRBD2 (5 bases). CDR1 LNHDA and CDR2 SQIVND come from the germline V gene (reference sequence). The CDR3 loop spans 14 amino acids. V shed 5 bases and J shed 11 bases, with 21 bases lying between them. The CDR3 nucleotides read TGTGCCAGTAGTTTGGACGGACCAAATAGCGTGCAGTACTTC. Protein product: CASSLDGPNSVQYF.

This sequence joins TRBV7-2 and TRBJ2-3; 13 nucleotides match TRBD2. CDR1 is SGHTA and CDR2 is FQGNSA in the germline V gene. The CDR3 is made up of 19 amino acids. V lost 0 bases and J lost 0; bases outside the gene matches: 6. The CDR3 sequence is CASSLAFGTSGASTDTQYF. The CDR3 bases are TGTGCCAGCAGCTTAGCATTCGGGACTAGCGGGGCTAGCACAGATACGCAGTATTTT. The variable domain in full, with the rest retrieved from reference TRBV7-2 and TRBJ2-3, is GAGVSQSPSNKVTEKGKDVELRCDPISGHTALYWYRQSLGQGLEFLIYFQGNSAPDKSGLPSDRFSAERTGGSVSTLTIQRTQQEDSAVYLCASSLAFGTSGASTDTQYFGPGTRLTVL.

This clone appeared a few times. V usage is TRBV7-9 and J usage is TRBJ2-7; D is uncertain. CDR3 length: 11 amino acids. Between the trimmed V and J ends, which lost 5 bases and 1 base, there was a span of 3 bases. Germline CDR1 SEHNR, CDR2 FQNEAQ (reference sequence). CDR3 residues: CASSPSYEQYF. CDR3 DNA sequence: TGTGCCAGCAGCCCTTCCTACGAGCAGTACTTC.

The rearrangement links TRBV27 to TRBJ2-7, with D maybe TRBD1 (6 bases). From germline, CDR1 is MNHEY and CDR2 SMNVEV (reference sequence). Trimming removed 8 bases at V and 1 base at J, with 15 bases between. CDR3 size: 14 residues. The CDR3 DNA reads TGTGCCAGCCGTGCCCCGACAGGATCCTACGAGCAGTACTTC. Translating it yields CASRAPTGSYEQYF.

This chain connects TRBV19 to TRBJ2-3; maybe TRBD2 (5 bases). This CDR3 region has 14 residues. V dropped 4 bases and J dropped 1 base, with 9 bases sitting between them. CDR1 and CDR2 from the germline V gene are LNHDA and SQIVND (reference sequence). The CDR3 bases are TGTGCCAGTAGTACACTGCGGGGCACAGATACGCAGTATTTT. This translates into CASSTLRGTDTQYF.

Here the CDR3 DNA reads TGTGCCAGCAGCCGTGGACAGGACTACACAGATACGCAGTATTTT. It encodes CASSRGQDYTDTQYF. The chain combines TRBV14 with TRBJ2-3, with a tentative D call TRBD1 (7 bases). Germline-derived CDR1 and CDR2 are SGHDN and FVKESK. V was cut by 4 bases and J by 2 bases, with 13 bases left in between. CDR3 length: 15 amino acids.

This clone came up a few times. This chain joins TRBV21-1 and TRBJ2-7; the table's D call of TRBD2 was not tested on the DNA. TRBV21-1 is termed a pseudogene. The CDR3 covers 18 residues. The CDR3 protein is CASTKSGTRSKLTYEQYF. Here the CDR3 DNA reads TGTGCCAGCACCAAATCCGGGACTAGATCTAAACTAACCTACGAGCAGTACTTC.

The chain recombines TRBV29-1 with TRBJ2-3; 14 positions agree with TRBD2. The V segment lost 8 bases and the J segment 4 bases; nucleotides outside the gene matches: 5. Germline lookup yields CDR1 SQVTM and CDR2 ANQGSEA. CDR3 length: 14 residues. The CDR3: CSLQGLAGADTQYF. The CDR3 bases are TGCAGCCTGCAGGGACTAGCGGGAGCAGATACGCAGTATTTT.

The chain joins TRBV30 to TRBJ2-7; D is possibly TRBD1 (5 bases). In germline, CDR1 is GTSNPN, CDR2 SVGIG (reference sequence). Trimming shortened V by 2 bases and J by 1 base, and 15 bases separated the two germline ends. This CDR3 spans 15 amino acids. The CDR3 DNA reads TGTGCCTGGAGTCACCCAGGGCAGGGTTCCTACGAGCAGTACTTC. Translating gives CAWSHPGQGSYEQYF.

J is TRBJ1-1 and V is TRBV11-3; D not resolved. The germline V and J ends were trimmed by 3 bases and 5 bases, with 7 bases remaining between them. Germline V gene data show CDR1 as SGHNT and CDR2 as YENEEA. The CDR3 is 12 residues long. The CDR3 loop is CASSFDTTEAFF. CDR3 DNA: TGTGCCAGCAGCTTCGACACAACTGAAGCTTTCTTT. The complete variable domain, with remaining parts taken from reference TRBV11-3 and TRBJ1-1, reads EAGVVQSPRYKIIEKKQPVAFWCNPISGHNTLYWYLQNLGQGPELLIRYENEEAVDDSQLPKDRFSAERLKGVDSTLKIQPAELGDSAVYLCASSFDTTEAFFGQGTRLTVV.

V and J are TRBV30 and TRBJ1-1; possibly TRBD1 for D (5 bases). The V and J ends lost 4 bases and 5 bases respectively, with 11 bases between them. From germline, CDR1 is GTSNPN and CDR2 SVGIG (reference sequence). CDR3 length: 12 amino acids. The CDR3 bases are TGTGCCTGGAAGGCAGGGAGGACTGAAGCTTTCTTT. Protein: CAWKAGRTEAFF.

This rearrangement joins TRBV6-1 to TRBJ1-2; a weak D match, TRBD1 (5 bases). CDR3 length equals 13 residues. Per the germline V gene, CDR1 is MNHNS and CDR2 is SASEGT. Between the trimmed V and J ends, which lost 4 bases and 5 bases, there was a span of 11 bases. CDR3 DNA sequence: TGTGCCAGCAGTGTAGACAGAGAATATGGCTACACCTTC. Encoded protein: CASSVDREYGYTF.

A single count supports this clone. The rearrangement uses TRBV9 and TRBJ2-7; perhaps TRBD1 as D (5 bases). This CDR3 has 14 amino acids. CDR1 is SGDLS and CDR2 is YYNGEE in the germline V gene. V lost 5 bases, J lost 2 bases, and 14 bases lay in between. Written as DNA, the CDR3 is TGTGCCAGCAGTCCTTACCGACAGCCCTACGAGCAGTACTTC. Translated, it gives CASSPYRQPYEQYF.

Remarks on this clone: The junction departs from germline at one end; a sequencing error may be responsible. This rearrangement joins TRBV2 to TRBJ1-2; 10 nucleotides line up with TRBD1. The CDR3 covers 15 residues. Germline CDR1 SNHLY, CDR2 FYNNEI. CDR3 sequence: CASSPWTGGLDGYIF. As DNA, the CDR3 is TGTGCCAGCAGCCCATGGACAGGGGGGTTAGATGGCTACATCTTC. Based on the CDR3 plus reference TRBV2 and TRBJ1-2, the full variable domain is EPEVTQTPSHQVTQMGQEVILRCVPISNHLYFYWYRQILGQKVEFLVSFYNNEISEKSEIFDDQFSVERPDGSNFTLKIRSTKLEDSAMYFCASSPWTGGLDGYIFGSGTRLTVV.

CDR3 sequence reads: CASSSRGENYGYTF. CDR3 nucleotide sequence: TGTGCCAGCAGCTCCAGGGGGGAGAACTATGGCTACACCTTC. The chain carries TRBV9 and TRBJ1-2, with TRBD1 matching 7 bases. The V gene end was trimmed by 4 bases and the J gene end by 2 bases; junction bases not matched to a gene: 5. This CDR3 has 14 residues. Germline V lookup: CDR1 SGDLS, CDR2 YYNGEE.

The chain combines TRBV2 with TRBJ2-6; 11 bases align to TRBD2. Per germline, CDR1 SNHLY and CDR2 FYNNEI. V was clipped by 4 bases and J by 1 base; unmatched bases: 3. The CDR3 totals 17 residues. In DNA, the CDR3 is TGTGCCAGCAGTGTAATAGCGGGGGGGTCTGGGGCCAACGTCCTGACTTTC. This sequence encodes CASSVIAGGSGANVLTF.

This clone has just one count. The genes are TRBV25-1 and TRBJ2-5; D is ambiguous. Germline V gene sequence: CDR1 MGHDK, CDR2 SYGVNS. Trimming removed 7 bases at V and 5 bases at J, with 8 bases between. This CDR3 is built from 11 residues. The CDR3 DNA is TGTGCCAGCACCTTCGGGGAGACCCAGTACTTC. Translating gives CASTFGETQYF. Drawing the rest from reference TRBV25-1 and TRBJ2-5, the complete variable domain is EADIYQTPRYLVIGTGKKITLECSQTMGHDKMYWYQQDPGMELHLIHYSYGVNSTEKGDLSSESTVSRIRTEHFPLTLESARPSHTSQYLCASTFGETQYFGPGTRLLVL.

The chain couples TRBV27 to TRBJ2-2; D is unclear. The V end lost 0 bases, the J end lost 7 bases, and 6 bases lay between the germline ends. The CDR3 length is 13 residues. Germline CDR1 is MNHEY and CDR2 is SMNVEV (reference sequence). The CDR3 nucleotides read TGTGCCAGCAGTTTATCGCGCGGCGGGGAGCTGTTTTTT. This codes for CASSLSRGGELFF.

In its sample, this clone was seen once. The DNA for the CDR3 is TGTGCCAGCAGTGCGGGGGCGAGTGGCTACACCTTC. This sequence encodes CASSAGASGYTF. V is TRBV5-8 and J is TRBJ1-2, with D possibly TRBD1 on 6 matching bases. The V end was cut by 5 bases, the J end by 7 bases, with 12 bases between. The CDR3 contains 12 residues. Germline CDR1 is SGHTS and CDR2 is YDEGEE.